This T cell receptor beta chain was recovered during a study of PD-1 blockade in classical Hodgkin lymphoma. Germline CDR1 SEHNR, CDR2 FQNEAQ (reference sequence). CDR3 length equals 15 residues. V dropped 2 bases and J dropped 5; count of bases not matched to a gene: 7. Libraries were prepared by immunoSEQ multiplex PCR; TCRdb keeps only in-frame clonotypes and omits some of them. This sample has about 16,000 clones, with 90% found just once. Time point of the sample: newly diagnosed, previously untreated cHL patient sample. This clone was detected only once. Sample: peripheral blood mononuclear cells (PBMCs). The chain combines TRBV7-9 with TRBJ2-5; 8 bases align to TRBD1. This TCR was sampled from a human donor with classical Hodgkin lymphoma. The DNA of the CDR3 is TGTGCCAGCAGCTTATTAGGGCAGGGGGCCGAGACCCAGTACTTC. Its protein product is CASSLLGQGAETQYF.